These T cell receptor beta chains were read from a single sample in a study of blood T cell repertoires in COVID-19. This table comes from immunoSEQ multiplex PCR, and its TCRdb copy is limited to in-frame clones, with some not included. The repertoire includes 130,000 or so clones, over 75% of them detected once, and about 3.9% sits in the top ten. The sequenced sample was peripheral blood. The source is a man aged 60-69 years with acute or convalescent COVID-19. Both conserved end residues are part of each CDR3. Fields, in order: V gene, clone size, D gene, J gene, CDR3 DNA, CDR3 protein. D genes are given only for firm matches. Size values are once, few and many counts, or a class for expanded clones, and some rows have none.

v_gene: TRBV29-1; abundance: few; d_gene: TRBD1; j_gene: TRBJ2-4; CDR3nt: TGCAGTGTTACAGGGGGAACCAAAAACATTCAGTACTTC; CDR3aa: CSVTGGTKNIQYF
v_gene: TRBV19; abundance: -; d_gene: -; j_gene: TRBJ1-6; CDR3nt: TGTGCCAGTAGTGCCCCGGGGGCACCCCTCCACTTT; CDR3aa: CASSAPGAPLHF
v_gene: TRBV2; abundance: once; d_gene: TRBD1; j_gene: TRBJ2-3; CDR3nt: TGTGCCAGCAGTTCGGGACAGGGGGCCGATACGCAGTATTTT; CDR3aa: CASSSGQGADTQYF
v_gene: TRBV6-2/TRBV6-3; abundance: -; d_gene: TRBD1; j_gene: TRBJ2-2; CDR3nt: TGTGCCAGCAGTCTACAGGGGGTATTGACCGGGGAGCTGTTTTTT; CDR3aa: CASSLQGVLTGELFF
v_gene: TRBV5-4; abundance: -; d_gene: -; j_gene: TRBJ2-1; CDR3nt: TGTGCCAGCAGCTCTCGGGGGAAGAAGAACAATGAGCAGTTCTTC; CDR3aa: CASSSRGKKNNEQFF
v_gene: TRBV6-6; abundance: -; d_gene: TRBD1; j_gene: TRBJ2-5; CDR3nt: TGTGCCAGCAATGGTGGGCAGGGGGTTCGAGAGACCCAGTACTTC; CDR3aa: CASNGGQGVRETQYF
v_gene: TRBV7-2; abundance: -; d_gene: TRBD1; j_gene: TRBJ2-3; CDR3nt: TGTGCCAGCAGCACCCAGACAGGGCTCACAGATACGCAGTATTTT; CDR3aa: CASSTQTGLTDTQYF
v_gene: TRBV6-5; abundance: -; d_gene: TRBD1; j_gene: TRBJ1-2; CDR3nt: TGTGCCAGCAGTTACACGGACAGGGGTTATGGCTACACCTTC; CDR3aa: CASSYTDRGYGYTF
v_gene: TRBV6-5; abundance: once; d_gene: TRBD2; j_gene: TRBJ2-1; CDR3nt: TGTGCCAGCAGCCTAGCGGACCCCGGGAATGAGCAGTTCTTC; CDR3aa: CASSLADPGNEQFF
v_gene: TRBV7-8; abundance: -; d_gene: TRBD1; j_gene: TRBJ2-1; CDR3nt: TGTGCCAGCAGCTTTGGACAGGGGTTGAATGAGCAGTTCTTC; CDR3aa: CASSFGQGLNEQFF
v_gene: TRBV18; abundance: -; d_gene: -; j_gene: TRBJ1-1; CDR3nt: TGTGCCAGCTCACTTGGGCCCGGAACAGGGTGGGATACTGAAGCTTTCTTT; CDR3aa: CASSLGPGTGWDTEAFF
v_gene: TRBV29-1; abundance: -; d_gene: TRBD1; j_gene: TRBJ2-7; CDR3nt: TGCAGCGTTGGGACAGGGGCGGGGGAGCAGTACTTC; CDR3aa: CSVGTGAGEQYF
v_gene: TRBV2; abundance: -; d_gene: TRBD1; j_gene: TRBJ2-3; CDR3nt: TGTGCCAGCAGTGAAGAGGGACAGGGTACAGATACGCAGTATTTT; CDR3aa: CASSEEGQGTDTQYF
v_gene: TRBV29-1; abundance: once; d_gene: TRBD2; j_gene: TRBJ2-1; CDR3nt: TGCAGCGTGACCGGGACTAGCGGTGAGCAGTTCTTC; CDR3aa: CSVTGTSGEQFF
v_gene: TRBV28; abundance: few; d_gene: TRBD1; j_gene: TRBJ1-6; CDR3nt: TGTGCCAGCAGCCGCTCATACGGGCAGGGGGTCCTCCACTTT; CDR3aa: CASSRSYGQGVLHF
v_gene: TRBV3-1/TRBV3-2; abundance: -; d_gene: -; j_gene: TRBJ1-1; CDR3nt: TGTGCCAGCAGCCAAGATCAACAGGTGAACACTGAAGCTTTCTTT; CDR3aa: CASSQDQQVNTEAFF
v_gene: TRBV13; abundance: -; d_gene: -; j_gene: TRBJ2-3; CDR3nt: TGTGCCAGCAGCTTATATGGCGAGGGTGCAGATACGCAGTATTTT; CDR3aa: CASSLYGEGADTQYF
v_gene: TRBV3-1/TRBV3-2; abundance: few; d_gene: -; j_gene: TRBJ2-2; CDR3nt: TGTGCCAGCAGACGACCCCCGGGGATACGGGAGCTGTTTTTT; CDR3aa: CASRRPPGIRELFF
v_gene: TRBV5-4; abundance: many; d_gene: -; j_gene: TRBJ1-1; CDR3nt: TGTGCCAGCAGCCGCGAGGGTCGTCCTGAAGCTTTCTTT; CDR3aa: CASSREGRPEAFF
v_gene: TRBV6-5; abundance: -; d_gene: -; j_gene: TRBJ2-2; CDR3nt: TGTGCCAGCAGTTGGGGCAGCACCACCGGGGAGCTGTTTTTT; CDR3aa: CASSWGSTTGELFF
v_gene: TRBV30; abundance: -; d_gene: -; j_gene: TRBJ1-1; CDR3nt: TGTGCCTGGAGTGTACGGGCGGAGGGAGCTTTCTTT; CDR3aa: CAWSVRAEGAFF
v_gene: TRBV7-9; abundance: -; d_gene: -; j_gene: TRBJ1-1; CDR3nt: TGTGCCAGCAGCCCTGAGGACAGAGAAGCTTTCTTT; CDR3aa: CASSPEDREAFF
v_gene: TRBV6-1; abundance: -; d_gene: -; j_gene: TRBJ2-5; CDR3nt: TGTGCCAGCAGTGAGTGGGCAGAGACCCAGTACTTC; CDR3aa: CASSEWAETQYF
v_gene: TRBV27; abundance: few; d_gene: TRBD2; j_gene: TRBJ2-7; CDR3nt: TGTGCCAGCAGTCTAGGACTAGCGGGCACCTACGAGCAGTACTTC; CDR3aa: CASSLGLAGTYEQYF
v_gene: TRBV15; abundance: -; d_gene: TRBD1; j_gene: TRBJ2-7; CDR3nt: TGTGCCACCAGCAGGCAGGGGGACAGGGTAAACGAGCAGTACTTC; CDR3aa: CATSRQGDRVNEQYF
v_gene: TRBV12-5; abundance: -; d_gene: -; j_gene: TRBJ2-3; CDR3nt: TGTGCTAGTGAGAGCGACACAGATACGCAGTATTTT; CDR3aa: CASESDTDTQYF
v_gene: TRBV19; abundance: -; d_gene: -; j_gene: TRBJ1-1; CDR3nt: TGTGCCAGTAGTAGAGCGGACCGTGAAGCTTTCTTT; CDR3aa: CASSRADREAFF
v_gene: TRBV2; abundance: -; d_gene: -; j_gene: TRBJ1-2; CDR3nt: TGTGCCAGCAGTAGACTCAGTAACTATGGCTACACCTTC; CDR3aa: CASSRLSNYGYTF
v_gene: TRBV29-1; abundance: once; d_gene: TRBD2; j_gene: TRBJ2-1; CDR3nt: TGCAGCGTTATCGGACTAGCGGTCGCCCCAACCTACAATGAGCAGTTCTTC; CDR3aa: CSVIGLAVAPTYNEQFF
v_gene: TRBV4-1; abundance: -; d_gene: -; j_gene: TRBJ1-1; CDR3nt: TGCGCCAGCAGCCAAGAGTTCTACGGGATCACTGAAGCTTTCTTT; CDR3aa: CASSQEFYGITEAFF
v_gene: TRBV3-1/TRBV3-2; abundance: few; d_gene: TRBD1; j_gene: TRBJ2-1; CDR3nt: TGTGCCAGCAGCCTCGGACAGGGACTGATCAATGAGCAGTTCTTC; CDR3aa: CASSLGQGLINEQFF
v_gene: TRBV7-8; abundance: once; d_gene: -; j_gene: TRBJ1-5; CDR3nt: TGTGCCAGCAGCTCCCGACGGGATCAGCCCCAGCATTTT; CDR3aa: CASSSRRDQPQHF
v_gene: TRBV19; abundance: -; d_gene: TRBD1; j_gene: TRBJ2-5; CDR3nt: TGTGCCACCCGACAGGGTAGTCTTTTGGAGACCCAGTACTTC; CDR3aa: CATRQGSLLETQYF
v_gene: TRBV25-1; abundance: -; d_gene: TRBD1; j_gene: TRBJ1-4; CDR3nt: TGTGCCAGCAGTGACCGGGACAGCCTTAATGAAAAACTGTTTTTT; CDR3aa: CASSDRDSLNEKLFF
v_gene: TRBV19; abundance: -; d_gene: TRBD2; j_gene: TRBJ2-7; CDR3nt: TGTGCCAGTAGTATAGATTTCCCCAGGACTAGCGGATCGCCTCCTAGCTCCTACGAGCAGTACTTC; CDR3aa: CASSIDFPRTSGSPPSSYEQYF
v_gene: TRBV30; abundance: -; d_gene: TRBD1; j_gene: TRBJ1-1; CDR3nt: TGTGCCTGGAGTGTACAGGGGTTCACTGAAGCTTTCTTT; CDR3aa: CAWSVQGFTEAFF
v_gene: TRBV7-2; abundance: -; d_gene: TRBD1; j_gene: TRBJ2-4; CDR3nt: TGTGCCAGCAGCTCCTCATGGGGACAGGGGGGAAACATTCAGTACTTC; CDR3aa: CASSSSWGQGGNIQYF
v_gene: TRBV19; abundance: -; d_gene: TRBD1; j_gene: TRBJ2-7; CDR3nt: TGTGCCAGTACTCCCGGGACAGGGCAATACGAGCAGTACTTC; CDR3aa: CASTPGTGQYEQYF
v_gene: TRBV5-5; abundance: -; d_gene: TRBD1; j_gene: TRBJ1-6; CDR3nt: TGTGCCACAGGGGGCACAAATTCACCCCTCCACTTT; CDR3aa: CATGGTNSPLHF
v_gene: TRBV18; abundance: -; d_gene: -; j_gene: TRBJ1-3; CDR3nt: TGTGCCAGCTCACTCGACAAATCCGTTTCTGGAAACACCATATATTTT; CDR3aa: CASSLDKSVSGNTIYF
v_gene: TRBV7-2; abundance: few; d_gene: -; j_gene: TRBJ2-7; CDR3nt: TGTGCCAGCAGCGTGGACTACCGTTCCTACGAGCAGTACTTC; CDR3aa: CASSVDYRSYEQYF
v_gene: TRBV19; abundance: -; d_gene: -; j_gene: TRBJ2-1; CDR3nt: TGTGCCAGTAGTACCCCCCCGGGATCCCCGAGGGCCTACAATGAGCAGTTCTTC; CDR3aa: CASSTPPGSPRAYNEQFF
v_gene: TRBV5-4; abundance: -; d_gene: TRBD1; j_gene: TRBJ2-5; CDR3nt: TGTGCCAGCAGCTGGGACAGGGAGAAGACCCAGTACTTC; CDR3aa: CASSWDREKTQYF
v_gene: TRBV7-2; abundance: -; d_gene: -; j_gene: TRBJ1-6; CDR3nt: TGTGCCAGCAGCTTAGACGGCAGGGCAAATTCACCCCTCCACTTT; CDR3aa: CASSLDGRANSPLHF
v_gene: TRBV4-2; abundance: -; d_gene: -; j_gene: TRBJ2-7; CDR3nt: TGTGCCAGCAGCCCCGCGGGACAGACCTACGAGCAGTACTTC; CDR3aa: CASSPAGQTYEQYF
v_gene: TRBV28; abundance: -; d_gene: -; j_gene: TRBJ2-2; CDR3nt: TGTGCCAGCACCCCCGAACAGGGATATGCCGGGGAGCTGTTTTTT; CDR3aa: CASTPEQGYAGELFF
v_gene: TRBV2; abundance: -; d_gene: -; j_gene: TRBJ1-4; CDR3nt: TGTGCCAGCAGTGGACGGACATCTAATGAAAAACTGTTTTTT; CDR3aa: CASSGRTSNEKLFF
v_gene: TRBV6-6; abundance: once; d_gene: TRBD1; j_gene: TRBJ2-2; CDR3nt: TGTGCCAGCAGTCCCACCGGGACAGGGTTGAACACCGGGGAGCTGTTTTTT; CDR3aa: CASSPTGTGLNTGELFF
v_gene: TRBV24-1; abundance: -; d_gene: -; j_gene: TRBJ2-7; CDR3nt: TGTGCCACCAGTGAGGACTCATACGAGCAGTACTTC; CDR3aa: CATSEDSYEQYF
v_gene: TRBV11-3; abundance: -; d_gene: TRBD2; j_gene: TRBJ2-3; CDR3nt: TGTGCCAGCAGCTTGGGACTAGCGGGAGGGGCAGATACGCAGTATTTT; CDR3aa: CASSLGLAGGADTQYF
v_gene: TRBV19; abundance: few; d_gene: -; j_gene: TRBJ1-2; CDR3nt: TGTGCCAGTAGTAGCCTTCCGGGACTGGGCTATGGCTACACCTTC; CDR3aa: CASSSLPGLGYGYTF
v_gene: TRBV5-6; abundance: -; d_gene: TRBD2; j_gene: TRBJ2-7; CDR3nt: TGTGCCAGCAGCTTCGGGGCTAGCGGGAGGGAGTACGAGCAGTACTTC; CDR3aa: CASSFGASGREYEQYF
v_gene: TRBV10-3; abundance: once; d_gene: -; j_gene: TRBJ1-3; CDR3nt: TGTGCCATCAGTGAGTCGACAGGCAGAAGCTCTGGAAACACCATATATTTT; CDR3aa: CAISESTGRSSGNTIYF